A single sample gave rise to the 16 T cell receptor beta chains below, sequenced in a study of blood T cell repertoires in COVID-19. Only in-frame clones appear in the TCRdb table, and some are missing; sequencing was by immunoSEQ multiplex PCR. The table has 110,000 or so clones, 85% to 90% seen once. The sequenced sample was peripheral blood. The receptors were sampled from a woman between 50 and 59 years old with acute or convalescent COVID-19.

This chain connects TRBV5-1 to TRBJ2-1; TRBD2 matches at 10 bases. The germline V gene encodes CDR1 SGHRS and CDR2 YFSETQ. The CDR3 loop spans 18 amino acids. V was pared by 4 bases and J by 2 bases, with 12 bases of the junction left unmatched. This CDR3 reads CASSPEDASGGPYNEQFF. DNA for the CDR3: TGCGCCAGCAGCCCCGAAGATGCTAGCGGGGGACCCTACAATGAGCAGTTCTTC.

The V and J genes are TRBV4-2 and TRBJ1-2; D may be TRBD1 (5 bases). This CDR3 spans 15 amino acids. Germline V CDR1 and CDR2: LGHNA, YNFKEQ. V was cut by 0 bases and J by 3 bases, with 11 bases left in between. The CDR3 bases are TGTGCCAGCAGCCAAGAGGGACTCGGACACTATGGCTACACCTTC. Translating gives CASSQEGLGHYGYTF.

The chain couples TRBV7-2 to TRBJ1-1; 7 nucleotides match TRBD1. Germline lookup yields CDR1 SGHTA and CDR2 FQGNSA. The CDR3 runs 14 residues. Trimming removed 5 bases from V and 5 bases from J; junction bases left unmatched: 8. The CDR3 loop reads CASSPDRALTEAFF. The CDR3 nucleotides read TGTGCCAGCAGCCCAGACAGGGCTTTGACTGAAGCTTTCTTT. Full variable domain (outside the CDR3, taken from reference TRBV7-2 and TRBJ1-1): GAGVSQSPSNKVTEKGKDVELRCDPISGHTALYWYRQSLGQGLEFLIYFQGNSAPDKSGLPSDRFSAERTGGSVSTLTIQRTQQEDSAVYLCASSPDRALTEAFFGQGTRLTVV.

The chain has TRBV7-2 and TRBJ1-2, with 8 positions matching TRBD1. This CDR3 has 15 amino acids. V shed 1 base, J shed 8 bases, and the junction held 9 bases outside the gene matches. The germline gives CDR1 SGHTA, CDR2 FQGNSA. The CDR3 region has the DNA TGTGCCAGCAGCTTAGATGGAGACAGGGGAGGCGGCTACACCTTC. Its translation is CASSLDGDRGGGYTF.

This rearrangement joins TRBV6-5 to TRBJ1-1, with 8 nucleotides matching TRBD1. Trimming cost V 4 bases and J 5 bases; bases outside gene matches: 6. The CDR3 loop spans 14 amino acids. CDR1 and CDR2 from the germline V gene are MNHEY and SVGAGI. Here the CDR3 DNA reads TGTGCCAGCAGTTTTACAGGGGGAGAAACTGAAGCTTTCTTT. Its protein is CASSFTGGETEAFF.

This rearrangement joins TRBV6-4 to TRBJ2-2; TRBD1 matches at 10 bases. Germline assignment: CDR1 MRHNA and CDR2 SNTAGT. The CDR3 totals 14 residues. J lost 5 bases, V lost 8 bases, and 5 bases had no gene match. The CDR3 loop is CASRQGAVTGELFF. CDR3 DNA sequence: TGTGCCAGCCGACAGGGGGCGGTAACCGGGGAGCTGTTTTTT.

A few counts support this clone. This chain connects TRBV7-8 to TRBJ2-2; D uncertain. The V end was cut by 6 bases, the J end by 7 bases, with 15 bases between. The germline V gene has CDR1 SGHVS and CDR2 FQNEAQ. The CDR3 has 14 residues. The CDR3 nucleotides are TGTGCCAGCAGGCCGGGTCCTCTTAGCGGGGAGCTGTTTTTT. Protein sequence: CASRPGPLSGELFF.

V is TRBV2 and J is TRBJ1-5, with 8 positions matching TRBD1. Germline CDR1 SNHLY, CDR2 FYNNEI. CDR3 length equals 15 residues. Losses at the gene ends were 6 bases for V and 10 bases for J; bases not matched to a gene: 14. The DNA of the CDR3 is TGTGCCAGCAGCCCCCCTACGACAGGGGAGAAACCCCAGCATTTT. It codes for CASSPPTTGEKPQHF.

V and J are TRBV6-5 and TRBJ1-2; no clear D gene. The CDR3 length is 16 residues. The germline gives CDR1 MNHEY, CDR2 SVGAGI. Trimming left V 0 bases short and J 3 bases short, with 14 bases between. The CDR3: CASSYSMQPLDYGYTF. As DNA, the CDR3 is TGTGCCAGCAGTTACTCGATGCAGCCTCTAGACTATGGCTACACCTTC.

This clone was counted a single time. The chain carries TRBV11-2 and TRBJ1-1; TRBD1 might be the D (6 bases). Germline loops: CDR1 SGHAT, CDR2 FQNNGV. This CDR3 contains 15 residues. V lost 4 bases, J lost 6 bases, and 18 bases lay in between. The CDR3, as DNA: TGTGCCAGCAGCTCCCTAGGGCAGGGGACCCCTGAAGCTTTCTTT. Its translation is CASSSLGQGTPEAFF. The variable domain in full, completed from reference TRBV11-2 and TRBJ1-1, reads EAGVAQSPRYKIIEKRQSVAFWCNPISGHATLYWYQQILGQGPKLLIQFQNNGVVDDSQLPKDRFSAERLKGVDSTLKIQPAKLEDSAVYLCASSSLGQGTPEAFFGQGTRLTVV.

The chain joins TRBV25-1 to TRBJ2-7; 9 bases map to TRBD1. The junction had 13 bases not matched to a gene; V was cut back by 5 bases and J by 5 bases. Germline V gene lookup returns CDR1 MGHDK and CDR2 SYGVNS. The CDR3 contains 16 residues. The CDR3 bases are TGTGCCAGCAGTCTTGGGGCCCCGGGACAGGGACACGAGCAGTACTTC. Translating gives CASSLGAPGQGHEQYF.

The genes are TRBV6-5 and TRBJ1-2; D might be TRBD1 (6 bases). With 4 bases removed from V and 4 bases from J, the gap between germline ends came to 13 bases. Germline V CDR1 and CDR2: MNHEY, SVGAGI. There are 14 residues in the CDR3. The CDR3 protein is CASSSGVSSYGYTF. The CDR3 DNA reads TGTGCCAGCAGTTCAGGGGTGTCGAGCTATGGCTACACCTTC.

This clone has only one observation. This chain joins TRBV5-1 and TRBJ1-6; D may be TRBD1 (6 bases). The CDR3 contains 14 residues. V was trimmed by 3 bases and J by 7 bases, leaving 11 bases between them. From germline, CDR1 is SGHRS and CDR2 YFSETQ. CDR3 loop: CASSSQGPNSPLHF. In nucleotides, the CDR3 is TGCGCCAGCAGCTCACAGGGTCCGAATTCACCCCTCCACTTT.

V gene TRBV29-1 combines with J gene TRBJ1-5, with a possible D match to TRBD1 (6 bases). Between the trimmed V and J ends, which lost 7 bases and 2 bases, there was a span of 12 bases. The CDR3 is 13 residues long. Germline V gene sequence: CDR1 SQVTM, CDR2 ANQGSEA. This chain's CDR3 is CSAQGYGNQPQHF. The DNA for the CDR3 is TGCAGCGCTCAGGGGTATGGCAATCAGCCCCAGCATTTT. The variable domain in full, completed from reference TRBV29-1 and TRBJ1-5, reads SAVISQKPSRDICQRGTSLTIQCQVDSQVTMMFWYRQQPGQSLTLIATANQGSEATYESGFVIDKFPISRPNLTFSTLTVSNMSPEDSSIYLCSAQGYGNQPQHFGDGTRLSIL.

The chain combines TRBV15 with TRBJ2-1; 7 nucleotides align to TRBD1. The V gene's germline CDR1 is LNHNV and CDR2 YYDKDF (reference sequence). The CDR3 has 18 residues. V shed 0 bases and J 3 bases; nucleotides not matched to a gene: 11. The CDR3 loop reads CATSRDQLLAGGYNEQFF. Written as DNA, the CDR3 is TGTGCCACCAGCAGAGATCAATTATTGGCAGGGGGCTACAATGAGCAGTTCTTC.

This chain uses TRBV6-2 or TRBV6-3 with TRBJ1-3, with 9 nucleotides matching TRBD1. With V trimmed by 0 bases and J by 0 bases, 3 bases remained unmatched. Germline assignment: CDR1 MNHEY and CDR2 SVGEGT. This CDR3 comprises 17 residues. CDR3 sequence reads: CASSYSGTGSSGNTIYF. The CDR3, as DNA: TGTGCCAGCAGTTACTCCGGGACAGGGAGCTCTGGAAACACCATATATTTT.